The rows below give T cell receptor beta chains drawn from one sample of a study of blood T cells in healthy people across ages. In TCRdb, the 5' RACE reads were re-called with MiXCR into one record per CDR3 protein. Here the sample spans over 600,000 distinct CDR3 sequences, approximately 53% being singletons. Sequencing was carried out using blood. These receptors all come from a man aged 35-49 years in good health. Both conserved end residues are part of each CDR3. D genes are given only for firm matches. Clone size is given for some rows only: seen once, a few or many times, or a class if the clone is expanded.

DNA	CDR3	length	J	V	size	D
TGTGCCAGCAGTGAGGGAACCGGGACAGTTATCGGCCCAGATACGCAGTATTTT	CASSEGTGTVIGPDTQYF	18	TRBJ2-3	TRBV6-1	few	TRBD1
TGCAGCGTTGAAGATCAGGGGTATGGCTACACCTTC	CSVEDQGYGYTF	12	TRBJ1-2	TRBV29-1	few	.
TGCGCCAGCAGCCAAGATACCGGACAGGGTGAAGAGACCCAGTACTTC	CASSQDTGQGEETQYF	16	TRBJ2-5	TRBV4-3	few	TRBD1
TGTGCCAGCAGCGAACCGGGCCCCGGGACCCAGTACTTC	CASSEPGPGTQYF	13	TRBJ2-5	TRBV6-5	.	.
TGCGCCAGCAGCCAGGAGCAAACCGGGGAGCTGTTTTTT	CASSQEQTGELFF	13	TRBJ2-2	TRBV4-3	.	.
TGTGCCAGCAGTTTATCAGGGGAGGCAAACATTCAGTACTTC	CASSLSGEANIQYF	14	TRBJ2-4	TRBV27	.	.
TGCGCCAGCAGCTTGAGTTGGACGGCTCTCGGTTACACAGATACGCAGTATTTT	CASSLSWTALGYTDTQYF	18	TRBJ2-3	TRBV5-1	.	.
TGTGCCAGCAGTTTATTGGCAAGATTCGGTGGTCAGCGGTACGGGGGCTACACCTTC	CASSLLARFGGQRYGGYTF	19	TRBJ1-2	TRBV12-3/TRBV12-4	many	.
TGTGCCAGCAGTTTAAGGTGGGCAGGGAGTAACTATGGCTACACCTTC	CASSLRWAGSNYGYTF	16	TRBJ1-2	TRBV27	.	.
TGTGCCAGCAGCCACGGACGGAGCTACAATGAGCAGTTCTTC	CASSHGRSYNEQFF	14	TRBJ2-1	TRBV7-7	.	.
TGCAGCGTTGAAGGGACGGTATACAATGAGCAGTTCTTC	CSVEGTVYNEQFF	13	TRBJ2-1	TRBV29-1	.	.
TGTGCCAGCAGAAAGCGGGGGACATCCTACGAGCAGTACTTC	CASRKRGTSYEQYF	14	TRBJ2-7	TRBV13	.	TRBD2
TGTGCCAGCAGCGTAGGCTTAGGGGGCTCCGAGACCCAGTACTTC	CASSVGLGGSETQYF	15	TRBJ2-5	TRBV9	.	TRBD1
TGTGCCAGCACGGGAAACGTTCTAGACAATGAGCAGTTCTTC	CASTGNVLDNEQFF	14	TRBJ2-1	TRBV28	few	.
TGTGCCAGCAGCTCGAAACACGACTACTACAATGAGCAGTTCTTC	CASSSKHDYYNEQFF	15	TRBJ2-1	TRBV7-3	.	.
TGTGCCAGCAGCCAATACGGAAATGAGCAGTTCTTC	CASSQYGNEQFF	12	TRBJ2-1	TRBV4-2	few	.
TGTGCCACGGGACAGGGGAATCTTGAAGCTTTCTTT	CATGQGNLEAFF	12	TRBJ1-1	TRBV7-2	once	TRBD1
TGTGCCAGCAGCGAACAGGGGCTCCTGCGTACTGAAGCTTTCTTT	CASSEQGLLRTEAFF	15	TRBJ1-1	TRBV9	.	TRBD1
TGTGCCAGCAGCTTAGAGTTAGGGGCTCTCTATGGCTACACCTTC	CASSLELGALYGYTF	15	TRBJ1-2	TRBV7-2	few	.
TGTGCTAGCAGCCCTCGGACAGGGCCTTTAAGCTCCTACAATGAGCAGTACTTC	CASSPRTGPLSSYNEQYF	18	TRBJ2-7	TRBV7-7	.	TRBD1
TGCAGTGGCCTAGAGCGGGTTTCCGAGCAGTACTTC	CSGLERVSEQYF	12	TRBJ2-7	TRBV20-1	.	.
TGTGCCAGCAGCGGAACCGGGACTTCCAGCAATCAGCCCCAGCATTTT	CASSGTGTSSNQPQHF	16	TRBJ1-5	TRBV7-9	.	.
TGTGCCAGCAGCTCATGGACAGTCAACTACGAGCAGTACTTC	CASSSWTVNYEQYF	14	TRBJ2-7	TRBV5-6	few	.
TGTGCCAGCAGCGAATTTAACTACCGATACAATGAGCAGTTCTTC	CASSEFNYRYNEQFF	15	TRBJ2-1	TRBV6-1	.	.
TGTGCCAGCAGCCAACGAAAGGGGCAGTTGGACCGCGAGCAGTACTTC	CASSQRKGQLDREQYF	16	TRBJ2-7	TRBV3-1	.	.
TGCGCCAGCAGCCAAGGGGAATGGGAAACCCAGTACTTC	CASSQGEWETQYF	13	TRBJ2-7	TRBV4-3	.	.
TGTGCCGGCAGTAAGAGGACAGTAGTGTCCCGAGAGACCCAGTTCTTC	CAGSKRTVVSRETQFF	16	TRBJ2-1	TRBV6-5	.	.
TGTGCCAGCTCCAGAGCCCCGAAGGTCCTGTCCTCGGATACGCAGTATTTT	CASSRAPKVLSSDTQYF	17	TRBJ2-3	TRBV18	.	.
TGCAGTGCTGATAGCGGGAGGTCAGCCACAGATACGCAGTATTTT	CSADSGRSATDTQYF	15	TRBJ2-3	TRBV20-1	.	TRBD2
TGTGCCAGCAGCCAAGATGTATCCCGACGGGGGACCCAGTACTTC	CASSQDVSRRGTQYF	15	TRBJ2-5	TRBV3-1	.	.
TGTGCCAGCACCAGCGTGCAGGGTTCAGATACGCAGTATTTT	CASTSVQGSDTQYF	14	TRBJ2-3	TRBV7-2	once	.
TGTGCCAGCAGCTTATCGCCAGCGCGCTACGAGCAGTACTTC	CASSLSPARYEQYF	14	TRBJ2-7	TRBV7-2	.	.
TGTGCCATCCGCGTGGCGGGAGGGCAAGAGACCCAGTACTTC	CAIRVAGGQETQYF	14	TRBJ2-5	TRBV6-2/TRBV6-3	.	TRBD2
TGTGCCAGCAGTTTAGACGGGACTTCCGACGAGCAGTACTTC	CASSLDGTSDEQYF	14	TRBJ2-7	TRBV7-9	.	.
TGTGCCAGCAGCTCCGGACAGGCTGGCCAGCCCCAGCATTTT	CASSSGQAGQPQHF	14	TRBJ1-5	TRBV7-3	.	TRBD1
TGCAGCGTCCTAACGACAGGGTCCTCCTACGAGCAGTACTTC	CSVLTTGSSYEQYF	14	TRBJ2-7	TRBV29-1	once	TRBD1
TGTGCCAGCAGTTTCGCTTTAGGGAGCAAGCAGTACTTC	CASSFALGSKQYF	13	TRBJ2-5	TRBV27	.	.
TGTGCCAGCAGCCTTGGGACAGATGCGATTGAGACCCAGTACTTC	CASSLGTDAIETQYF	15	TRBJ2-5	TRBV11-2	many	TRBD1
TGTGCCAGCTGGAAGGGACCGCGCGGCTACACCTTC	CASWKGPRGYTF	12	TRBJ1-2	TRBV6-5	once	.
TGTGCCGTCGGGACAGGGGAAAAACTGTTTTTT	CAVGTGEKLFF	11	TRBJ1-4	TRBV15	few	TRBD1
TGTGCCAGCAGGATTAGCGGGGCCACCTACAATGAGCAGTTCTTC	CASRISGATYNEQFF	15	TRBJ2-1	TRBV6-1	.	TRBD2
TGTGCCAGCAGTCCTAGGGCTACCGCGGGACATGGTGAAAAACTGTTTTTT	CASSPRATAGHGEKLFF	17	TRBJ1-4	TRBV6-2/TRBV6-3	.	.
TGTGCCAGCAGGCGGGGACAGTGGGCTAACTATGGCTACACCTTC	CASRRGQWANYGYTF	15	TRBJ1-2	TRBV6-5	.	TRBD1
TGCAGCGTTGACGACAGGACTAAGGGCTACACCTTC	CSVDDRTKGYTF	12	TRBJ1-2	TRBV29-1	few	.
TGTGCCAGCAGTTTAAGGAGGGGACATGTTCCGGGCACTGAAGCTTTCTTT	CASSLRRGHVPGTEAFF	17	TRBJ1-1	TRBV12-3/TRBV12-4	.	.
TGTGCCAGCAGCTTAGCCGGGGACACGTCCGGGGAGCCGTTTTTT	CASSLAGDTSGEPFF	15	TRBJ2-2	TRBV7-6	once	.
TGTGCCAGCAGCTTAGGTAGCGGATCCGCCTACGAGCAGTACTTC	CASSLGSGSAYEQYF	15	TRBJ2-7	TRBV7-2	.	.
TGTGCCAGCAGTGTGACAGACGATCAGCCCCAGCATTTT	CASSVTDDQPQHF	13	TRBJ1-5	TRBV12-3/TRBV12-4	few	.
TGTGCCAGCAGTGAAAGTAGGGCTGAGAGCTCCTACGAGCAGTACTTC	CASSESRAESSYEQYF	16	TRBJ2-7	TRBV2	few	.
TGTGCCAGCAGCTTCCTACCACCCAAGACGGGCTCCTACGAGCAGTACTTC	CASSFLPPKTGSYEQYF	17	TRBJ2-7	TRBV27	few	.
TGCGCCAGCACTAGGGCACAGGGAACAGATACGCAGTATTTT	CASTRAQGTDTQYF	14	TRBJ2-3	TRBV5-1	.	.
TGTGCCAGCTCTCACCTTCGACAGGGCAGAATTTCGAGCACAGATACGCAGTATTTT	CASSHLRQGRISSTDTQYF	19	TRBJ2-3	TRBV18	.	TRBD1
TGTGCCAGCAGCCCCTGGACTAGCGGGGCGAGCAATGAGCAGTTCTTC	CASSPWTSGASNEQFF	16	TRBJ2-1	TRBV7-2	few	TRBD2